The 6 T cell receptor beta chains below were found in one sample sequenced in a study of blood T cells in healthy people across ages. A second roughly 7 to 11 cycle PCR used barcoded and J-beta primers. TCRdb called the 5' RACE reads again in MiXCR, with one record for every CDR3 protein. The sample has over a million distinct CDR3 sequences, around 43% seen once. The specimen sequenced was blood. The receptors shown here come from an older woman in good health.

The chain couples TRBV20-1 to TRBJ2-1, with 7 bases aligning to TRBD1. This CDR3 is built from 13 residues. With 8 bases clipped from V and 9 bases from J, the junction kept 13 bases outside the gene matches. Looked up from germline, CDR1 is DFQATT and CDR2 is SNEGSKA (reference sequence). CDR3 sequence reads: CSTDGPGGFEQFF. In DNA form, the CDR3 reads TGCAGTACCGACGGGCCAGGGGGATTTGAGCAGTTCTTC.

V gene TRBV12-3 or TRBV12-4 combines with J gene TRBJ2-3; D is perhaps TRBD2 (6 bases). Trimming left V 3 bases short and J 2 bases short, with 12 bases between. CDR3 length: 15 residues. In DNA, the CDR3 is TGTGCCAGCAGTTTGGGGCGGGGATACACAGATACGCAGTATTTT. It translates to CASSLGRGYTDTQYF.

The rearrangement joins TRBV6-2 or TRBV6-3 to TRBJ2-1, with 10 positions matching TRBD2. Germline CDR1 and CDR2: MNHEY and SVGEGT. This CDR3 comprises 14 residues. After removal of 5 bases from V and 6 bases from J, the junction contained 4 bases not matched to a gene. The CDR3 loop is CASSPSGGINEQFF. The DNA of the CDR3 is TGTGCCAGCAGTCCTAGCGGGGGTATCAATGAGCAGTTCTTC.

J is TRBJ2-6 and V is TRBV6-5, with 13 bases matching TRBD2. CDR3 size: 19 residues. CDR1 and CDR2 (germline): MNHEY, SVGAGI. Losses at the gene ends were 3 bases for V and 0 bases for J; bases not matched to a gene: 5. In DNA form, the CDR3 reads TGTGCCAGCAGTTATTCCGGACTAGCGGGAGTCTCTGGGGCCAACGTCCTGACTTTC. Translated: CASSYSGLAGVSGANVLTF.

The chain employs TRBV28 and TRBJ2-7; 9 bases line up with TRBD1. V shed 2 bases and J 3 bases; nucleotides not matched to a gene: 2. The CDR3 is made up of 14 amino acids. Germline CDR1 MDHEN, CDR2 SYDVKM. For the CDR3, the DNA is TGTGCCAGCAGTTTAATGGGACAGGGCTACGAGCAGTACTTC. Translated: CASSLMGQGYEQYF.

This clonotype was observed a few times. The CDR3 loop reads CASSPLAGGFSSTDTQYF. The CDR3 DNA is TGTGCCAGCAGTCCCCTAGCGGGAGGCTTTTCTAGCACAGATACGCAGTATTTT. J is TRBJ2-3 and V is TRBV11-2; 11 positions agree with TRBD2. The V and J ends lost 6 bases and 0 bases, in that order; junction bases with no gene match: 11. The CDR3 spans 18 residues. Germline V CDR1 and CDR2: SGHAT, FQNNGV.